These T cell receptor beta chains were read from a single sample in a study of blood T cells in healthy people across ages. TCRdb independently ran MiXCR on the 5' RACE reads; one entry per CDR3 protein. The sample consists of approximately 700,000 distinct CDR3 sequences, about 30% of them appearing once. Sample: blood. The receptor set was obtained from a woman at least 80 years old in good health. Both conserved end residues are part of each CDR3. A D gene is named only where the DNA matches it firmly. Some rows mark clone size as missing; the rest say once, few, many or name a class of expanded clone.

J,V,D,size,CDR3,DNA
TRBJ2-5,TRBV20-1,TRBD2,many,CSARDFQAGGQETQYF,TGCAGTGCTAGAGATTTCCAAGCGGGGGGACAAGAGACCCAGTACTTC
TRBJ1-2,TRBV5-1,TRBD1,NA,CASRPGQGAGGYTF,TGCGCCAGCAGACCGGGACAGGGTGCCGGCGGCTACACCTTC
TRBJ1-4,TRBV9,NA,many,CASSPGRGFEKLFF,TGTGCCAGCAGCCCGGGGCGGGGATTCGAAAAACTGTTTTTT
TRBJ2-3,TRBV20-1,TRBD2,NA,CSAGTSGRASTDTQYF,TGCAGTGCTGGGACTAGCGGGAGGGCGAGCACAGATACGCAGTATTTT
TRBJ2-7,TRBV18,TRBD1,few,CASSPWERTGSSEQYF,TGTGCCAGCTCACCCTGGGAGAGGACAGGGTCATCCGAGCAGTACTTC
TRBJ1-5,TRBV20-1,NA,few,CSASLVSNQPQHF,TGCAGTGCTAGTCTTGTTAGCAATCAGCCCCAGCATTTT
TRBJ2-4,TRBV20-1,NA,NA,CSARDGLISADAAQYF,TGCAGTGCTAGAGATGGTCTTATTTCAGCAGACGCGGCCCAGTACTTC
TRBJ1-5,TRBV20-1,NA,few,CSAKIVEGQPQHF,TGCAGTGCTAAGATCGTGGAGGGCCAGCCCCAGCATTTT
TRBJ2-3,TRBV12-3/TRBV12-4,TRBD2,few,CASSLSGGRKDTQYF,TGTGCCAGCAGCTTAAGCGGGGGCCGAAAAGATACGCAGTATTTT
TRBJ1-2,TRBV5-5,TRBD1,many,CASSYGQGAYGYTF,TGTGCCAGCAGCTACGGACAGGGGGCGTATGGCTACACCTTC
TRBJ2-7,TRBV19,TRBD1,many,CASSRGGQGAREQYF,TGTGCCAGTAGCCGCGGGGGACAGGGGGCGCGGGAGCAGTACTTC
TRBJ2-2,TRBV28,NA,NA,CASFDSNTGELFF,TGTGCCAGTTTTGACAGTAACACCGGGGAGCTGTTTTTT
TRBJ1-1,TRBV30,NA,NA,CAWRAEANTEAFF,TGTGCCTGGAGGGCCGAGGCGAACACTGAAGCTTTCTTT